A single sample is the source of the 25 T cell receptor beta chains below, sequenced in a study of OX40 agonist ivuxolimab in advanced cancers. The repertoire was sequenced with immunoSEQ multiplex PCR; TCRdb's copy has only in-frame clones and lacks some. The profile shows some 78,000 clones, approximately 90% of them singletons. This specimen consisted of CD4+ or CD8+ T cells sorted from blood, obtained in a trial of the OX40 agonist ivuxolimab. The receptor source for this set is an adult with an advanced solid tumor such as melanoma, head and neck, liver or kidney cancer.

The J gene is TRBJ1-2, the V gene TRBV19, with TRBD1 as a possible D gene (5 bases). Deletions cut 7 bases from V and 4 bases from J, with 19 bases between. This CDR3 has 15 residues. The germline V gene has CDR1 LNHDA and CDR2 SQIVND (reference sequence). CDR3 loop: CASTPSRELGYGYTF. In DNA form, the CDR3 reads TGTGCCAGTACCCCCTCCAGGGAGTTGGGCTATGGCTACACCTTC. The whole variable domain, filled in from reference TRBV19 and TRBJ1-2, reads DGGITQSPKYLFRKEGQNVTLSCEQNLNHDAMYWYRQDPGQGLRLIYYSQIVNDFQKGDIAEGYSVSREKKESFPLTVTSAQKNPTAFYLCASTPSRELGYGYTFGSGTRLTVV.

The chain has TRBV6-5 and TRBJ1-5; TRBD1 matches 9 bases. There are 15 residues in the CDR3. In germline, CDR1 is MNHEY, CDR2 SVGAGI. J was trimmed by 6 bases and V by 0 bases; bases with no gene match: 3. Here the CDR3 reads CASSYSGTGSQPQHF. The CDR3, as DNA: TGTGCCAGCAGTTACTCAGGGACAGGGAGTCAGCCCCAGCATTTT.

This clone came up many times. The V gene is TRBV5-5, the J gene TRBJ1-1; D gene unclear. The CDR3 has 12 amino acids. Germline V gene sequence: CDR1 SGHKS, CDR2 YYEKEE (reference sequence). Trimming removed 1 base from V and 11 bases from J, with 12 bases in between. CDR3 sequence reads: CASSLIGSLAFF. In DNA form, the CDR3 reads TGTGCCAGCAGCTTGATAGGCTCCCTGGCTTTCTTT.

The chain links TRBV11-2 to TRBJ2-7; D is unresolved. V lost 0 bases to trimming and J lost 7 bases, with 13 bases between them. Germline values: CDR1 SGHAT, CDR2 FQNNGV. The CDR3 totals 14 residues. CDR3 DNA sequence: TGTGCCAGCAGCTTAGATCGTGGGATCCGAGAGCAGTACTTC. This gives the protein CASSLDRGIREQYF.

The chain employs TRBV19 and TRBJ2-5; 13 bases match TRBD2. The CDR3 has 18 amino acids. Unmatched junction bases numbered 13, after V lost 7 bases and J lost 2 bases. Germline CDR1 is LNHDA and CDR2 is SQIVND (reference sequence). This CDR3 reads CASTPTSGGPSLQETQYF. The CDR3 bases are TGTGCCAGTACCCCGACTAGCGGGGGGCCTTCGCTTCAAGAGACCCAGTACTTC.

CDR3 amino acids: CASSEGYRGGWANEKLFF. In DNA form, the CDR3 reads TGTGCCAGCAGTGAAGGATACAGGGGCGGTTGGGCTAATGAAAAACTGTTTTTT. This chain links TRBV6-1 with TRBJ1-4, with 7 bases matching TRBD1. In germline, CDR1 is MNHNS, CDR2 SASEGT. V dropped 1 base and J dropped 3; count of bases not matched to a gene: 11. CDR3 length: 18 residues.

The rearrangement joins TRBV18 to TRBJ1-2; 7 nucleotides match TRBD1. The CDR3 spans 16 residues. Germline loops: CDR1 KGHSH, CDR2 LQKENI. V dropped 2 bases and J dropped 4; count of bases not matched to a gene: 10. This chain's CDR3 is CASSPSAGQRTYGYTF. CDR3 nucleotides: TGTGCCAGCTCACCAAGTGCGGGACAGCGAACCTATGGCTACACCTTC.

This rearrangement joins TRBV4-2 to TRBJ1-5, with a possible D match to TRBD1 (6 bases). From germline, CDR1 is LGHNA and CDR2 YNFKEQ. The CDR3 length is 16 residues. V was shortened by 0 bases and J by 6 bases, with 15 bases between the two germline ends. CDR3 DNA: TGTGCCAGCAGCCAAGATTTCGGACAGATCAGTCAGCCCCAGCATTTT. This encodes CASSQDFGQISQPQHF.

This chain links TRBV7-3 with TRBJ2-3, with 9 bases fitting TRBD1. The CDR3 runs 14 residues. V was pared by 4 bases and J by 5 bases, with 4 bases of the junction left unmatched. Germline CDR1 and CDR2: SGHTA and FQGTGA. The CDR3, as DNA: TGTGCCAGCAGCTGGGGACAGGGTCAAGATACGCAGTATTTT. Translating gives CASSWGQGQDTQYF.

To note about this clone: One junction end does not reproduce the germline sequence, and a read error may be involved. The rearrangement joins TRBV7-9 to TRBJ1-2, with no clear D. Germline CDR1 reads SEHNR; CDR2 reads FQNEAQ (reference sequence). CDR3 size: 12 residues. The CDR3 protein is CASSSGERGNIF. The CDR3 coding sequence is TGTGCCAGCAGCTCGGGCGAGAGAGGCAACATTTTC.

This chain links TRBV29-1 with TRBJ1-2, with D possibly TRBD1 on 6 matching bases. From germline, CDR1 is SQVTM and CDR2 ANQGSEA. This CDR3 comprises 13 residues. V lost 4 bases, J lost 5 bases, and 14 bases lay in between. As DNA, the CDR3 is TGCAGCGTTGCGGGGGGCAGTAGGTATGGCTACACCTTC. This encodes CSVAGGSRYGYTF.

J is TRBJ1-4 and V is TRBV29-1, with D unclear. Germline CDR1 reads SQVTM; CDR2 reads ANQGSEA. This CDR3 is built from 11 residues. V was clipped by 5 bases and J by 2 bases, with 3 bases between them. The CDR3 loop is CSVSTNEKLFF. As DNA, the CDR3 is TGCAGCGTTTCCACTAATGAAAAACTGTTTTTT.

CDR3 sequence: CASSYSRASNQPQHF. The CDR3 region has the DNA TGTGCCAGCAGTTACTCCCGGGCCAGCAATCAGCCCCAGCATTTT. The chain employs TRBV6-5 and TRBJ1-5; D unresolved. CDR3 length equals 15 residues. Germline V CDR1 and CDR2: MNHEY, SVGAGI. V was trimmed by 0 bases and J by 1 base, leaving 7 bases between them.

The CDR3 DNA reads TGTGCCAGCAGTTCTACTCTTCACAGGGTAGCCTATGGCTACACCTTC. This codes for CASSSTLHRVAYGYTF. This chain connects TRBV6-5 to TRBJ1-2; the D gene is possibly TRBD1 (6 bases). CDR3 length equals 16 residues. V lost 4 bases, J lost 4 bases, and 19 bases lay in between. Germline values: CDR1 MNHEY, CDR2 SVGAGI.

The rearrangement uses TRBV5-7 and TRBJ1-3; D is uncertain. TRBV5-7 is an ORF; its function is uncertain. Trimming removed 4 bases from V and 6 bases from J, with 11 bases in between. CDR3 length equals 13 residues. The CDR3 DNA sequence: TGTGCCAGCAGCACCGGTCGGGCAAACACCATATATTTT. It encodes CASSTGRANTIYF.

V is TRBV7-9 and J is TRBJ2-2; D uncertain. V lost 5 bases and J 5 bases, leaving 15 bases between the germline ends. This CDR3 comprises 15 residues. Germline CDR1 is SEHNR and CDR2 is FQNEAQ (reference sequence). The CDR3 DNA reads TGTGCCAGCAGCCCTTCGGACCGTCGTACCGGGGAGCTGTTTTTT. This translates into CASSPSDRRTGELFF.

The CDR3 nucleotides read TGTGCCAGCAGTTCCCTCGGACGGATGCAAGAGACCCAGTACTTC. Translating it yields CASSSLGRMQETQYF. The chain has TRBV6-1 and TRBJ2-5; no definite D call. V was pared by 5 bases and J by 2 bases, with 15 bases between. The CDR3 runs 15 residues. Germline lookup yields CDR1 MNHNS and CDR2 SASEGT.

This clone was seen once. The chain uses TRBV18 and TRBJ2-5; 11 bases are shared with TRBD1. Gene TRBJ2-7 matches the end of the DNA better, so the J call may be wrong. CDR1 and CDR2 from the germline V gene are KGHSH and LQKENI. The CDR3 covers 17 residues. For the CDR3, the DNA is TGTGCCAGCTCACCAGCTGGACAGGGGGCTGTCGGTGACGAGCAGTACTTC. Translated: CASSPAGQGAVGDEQYF.

CDR3 sequence: CATASASSYEQYF. The CDR3 nucleotides read TGTGCCACCGCTAGCGCCAGCTCCTACGAGCAGTACTTC. V gene TRBV7-2 combines with J gene TRBJ2-7, with a tentative D call TRBD2 (6 bases). This CDR3 has 13 residues. Deletions cut 10 bases from V and 0 bases from J, with 13 bases between. Per the germline V gene, CDR1 is SGHTA and CDR2 is FQGNSA.

The chain joins TRBV5-1 to TRBJ2-3; D gene ambiguous. The V end lost 5 bases, the J end lost 3 bases, and 13 bases lay between the germline ends. Germline assignment: CDR1 SGHRS and CDR2 YFSETQ. The CDR3 is made up of 14 amino acids. The chain's CDR3 is CASSTNVGTDTQYF. Here the CDR3 DNA reads TGCGCCAGCAGTACGAACGTAGGGACAGATACGCAGTATTTT.

V is TRBV11-3 and J is TRBJ2-5; weak D call: TRBD1 (6 bases). Deletions cut 1 base from V and 2 bases from J, with 11 bases between. CDR1 is SGHNT and CDR2 is YENEEA in the germline V gene. The CDR3 has 15 amino acids. The CDR3 region is CASSLGGGSQETQYF. CDR3 in DNA: TGTGCCAGCAGCTTAGGTGGGGGCAGTCAAGAGACCCAGTACTTC.

The V gene is TRBV5-1, the J gene TRBJ1-2, with 9 bases matching TRBD1. Germline V gene lookup returns CDR1 SGHRS and CDR2 YFSETQ. CDR3 length equals 17 residues. The V and J ends lost 4 bases and 3 bases, in that order; junction bases with no gene match: 13. CDR3 sequence: CASSPWDRDGGDYGYTF. The CDR3 DNA is TGCGCCAGCAGCCCCTGGGACAGGGATGGGGGGGACTATGGCTACACCTTC.

The chain is built from TRBV5-1 and TRBJ1-1; 7 positions match TRBD1. The CDR3 loop spans 14 amino acids. Germline CDR1 reads SGHRS; CDR2 reads YFSETQ. J was trimmed by 1 base and V by 2 bases; bases with no gene match: 2. CDR3 loop: CASSLRTGNTEAFF. CDR3 DNA sequence: TGCGCCAGCAGCTTAAGGACAGGGAACACTGAAGCTTTCTTT.

The J gene is TRBJ1-2, the V gene TRBV6-5; 10 nucleotides line up with TRBD1. Unmatched junction bases numbered 5, after V lost 5 bases and J lost 2 bases. CDR1 is MNHEY, CDR2 SVGAGI, per germline. CDR3 length: 15 amino acids. This CDR3 reads CASSRDRGENYGYTF. The DNA for the CDR3 is TGTGCCAGCAGTAGGGACAGGGGTGAAAACTATGGCTACACCTTC.

This clone was detected only a few times. The J gene is TRBJ2-7, the V gene TRBV6-6; D not resolved. The CDR3 is 16 amino acids. Germline V gene data show CDR1 as MNHNY and CDR2 as SVGAGI (reference sequence). Trimming removed 5 bases at V and 0 bases at J, with 17 bases between. CDR3 residues: CASSLTTGSISYEQYF. Here the CDR3 DNA reads TGTGCCAGCAGTCTAACTACCGGGTCAATCTCCTACGAGCAGTACTTC.